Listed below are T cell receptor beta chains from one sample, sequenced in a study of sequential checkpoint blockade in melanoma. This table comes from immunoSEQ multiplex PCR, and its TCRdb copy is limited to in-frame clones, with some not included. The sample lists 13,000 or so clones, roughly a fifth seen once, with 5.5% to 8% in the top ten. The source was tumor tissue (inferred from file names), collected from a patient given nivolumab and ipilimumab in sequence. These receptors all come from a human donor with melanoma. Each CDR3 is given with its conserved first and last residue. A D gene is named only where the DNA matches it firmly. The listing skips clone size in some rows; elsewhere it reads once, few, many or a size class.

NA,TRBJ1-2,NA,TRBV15,TGTGCCACCAGCAGAGTTACAGACCCTCGCTATGGCTACACCTTC,CATSRVTDPRYGYTF
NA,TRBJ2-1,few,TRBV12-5,TGTGCTAGTGGTTTGGCGGGGGATAACAATGAGCAGTTCTTC,CASGLAGDNNEQFF
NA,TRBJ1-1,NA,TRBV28,TGTGCCAGCATGAGGACAACCGAAAACACTGAAGCTTTCTTT,CASMRTTENTEAFF
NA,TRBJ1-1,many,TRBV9,TGTGCCAGCAGCACAACGGGGGATGGGACTGAAGCTTTCTTT,CASSTTGDGTEAFF
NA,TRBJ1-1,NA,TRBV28,TGTGCCAGCAGTTTTTATGGTCTAGGGACTGAAGCTTTCTTT,CASSFYGLGTEAFF
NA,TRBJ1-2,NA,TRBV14,TGTGCCAGCAGCCAGGGTTCCCGGGCGGGTGGCTACACCTTC,CASSQGSRAGGYTF
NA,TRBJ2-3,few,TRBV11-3,TGTGCCAGCAGCTTAACGGGGCGGGCAGATACGCAGTATTTT,CASSLTGRADTQYF
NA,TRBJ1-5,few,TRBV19,TGTGCCAGTAGATGGGGGGCCCTGAGCAATCAGCCCCAGCATTTT,CASRWGALSNQPQHF
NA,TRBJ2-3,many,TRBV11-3,TGTGCCAGCAGCCAAGTCCAGGGAAGCACAGATACGCAGTATTTT,CASSQVQGSTDTQYF
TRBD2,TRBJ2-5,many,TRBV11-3,TGTGCCAGCAGCTCACGGGAGGGCCTAGAGACCCAGTACTTC,CASSSREGLETQYF
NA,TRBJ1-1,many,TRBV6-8,TGTGCCAGCAGTTACGTAGGAGGCACTGAAGCTTTCTTT,CASSYVGGTEAFF
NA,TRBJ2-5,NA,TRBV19,TGTGCCAGTAGTATAGACCGGGAACCTCAAGAGACCCAGTACTTC,CASSIDREPQETQYF
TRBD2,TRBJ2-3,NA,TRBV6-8,TGTGCCAGCATGGGACTAGCGGTCACAGATACGCAGTATTTT,CASMGLAVTDTQYF
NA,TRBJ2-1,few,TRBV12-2,TGTGCCACCCTCGTGGATGGGACCCAAAGCTCCTACAATGAGCAGTTCTTC,CATLVDGTQSSYNEQFF
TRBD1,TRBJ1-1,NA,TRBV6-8,TGTGCCAGCAGGAGTCAGGGGGATGAAGCTTTCTTT,CASRSQGDEAFF
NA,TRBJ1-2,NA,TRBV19,TGTGCCAGTAGTCTCCACGACCGGGGTTTTTTTGGCACCTTC,CASSLHDRGFFGTF
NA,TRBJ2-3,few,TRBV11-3,TGTGCCAGCAGCTTAAGAGCCTTCGGGGCAGATACGCAGTATTTT,CASSLRAFGADTQYF
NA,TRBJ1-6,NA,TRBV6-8,TGTGCCAGCAGTTACAGGGACGGCGGAAATTCACCCCTCCACTTT,CASSYRDGGNSPLHF
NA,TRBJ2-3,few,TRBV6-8,TGTGCCAGCAGAGCGGGCCAGCCGAATACGCAGTATTTT,CASRAGQPNTQYF
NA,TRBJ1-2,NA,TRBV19,TGTGCCAGTAGTCTCAAGGGGGATGGCTACACCTTC,CASSLKGDGYTF
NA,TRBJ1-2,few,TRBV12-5,TGTGCCAGCCAACCGCAGGCAACTGGAAACTTTGGCTACACCTTC,CASQPQATGNFGYTF
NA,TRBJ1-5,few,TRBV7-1,TGTGCCAGCAGCTTAGCCGGCAGGGGCAATCAGCCCCAGCATTTT,CASSLAGRGNQPQHF
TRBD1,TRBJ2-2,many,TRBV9,TGTGCCAGCAGCGCCCCGGGACAGGGGGATACCGGGGAGCTGTTTTTT,CASSAPGQGDTGELFF
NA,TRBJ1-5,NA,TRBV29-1,TGCAGCGTTAAGGGGGAAGGCAATCAGCCCCAGCATTTT,CSVKGEGNQPQHF
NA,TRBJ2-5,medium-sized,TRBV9,TGTGCCAGCAGCGTAGGAGGGATCGAAGGGACCCAGTACTTC,CASSVGGIEGTQYF
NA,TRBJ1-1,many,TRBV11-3,TGTGCCAGCAGCTCAAATTGGGATGGTAATGAAGCTTTCTTT,CASSSNWDGNEAFF
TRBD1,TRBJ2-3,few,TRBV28,TGTGCCAGCATCGCAGGGGGAGGCACAGATACGCAGTATTTT,CASIAGGGTDTQYF
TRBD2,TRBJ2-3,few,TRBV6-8,TGTGCCAGCAGTGGGGAGGGAGCGGGGGGACATACGCAGTATTTT,CASSGEGAGGHTQYF
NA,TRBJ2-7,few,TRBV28,TGTGCCAGCAGGCCCCCCATGGCATGGGAGCAGTACTTC,CASRPPMAWEQYF
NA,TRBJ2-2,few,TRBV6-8,TGTGCCAGCAGCTTGAGGGGACAAGCGAACACCGGGGAGCTGTTTTTT,CASSLRGQANTGELFF
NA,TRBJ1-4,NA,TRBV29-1,TGCAGCGTTAGTAAACAGGTTAATGAAAAACTGTTTTTT,CSVSKQVNEKLFF
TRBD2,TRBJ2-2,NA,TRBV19,TGTGCCAGTAGTCGACTAGCGGCCTCGGGGAACACCGGGGAGCTGTTTTTT,CASSRLAASGNTGELFF
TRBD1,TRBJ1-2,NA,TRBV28,TGTGCCAGCAGTTTACTGACAGGGATAGAAGGCTACACCTTC,CASSLLTGIEGYTF
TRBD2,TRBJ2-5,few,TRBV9,TGTGCCAGCAGTGACCTAGCGGGACCCCTCGGTCAGTACTTC,CASSDLAGPLGQYF
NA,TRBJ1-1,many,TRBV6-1,TGTGCCAGCAGTGAAGCTGTAGGGGGATTGAACACTGAAGCTTTCTTT,CASSEAVGGLNTEAFF
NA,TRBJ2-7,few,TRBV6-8,TGTGCCATCGGGGTTGCTCGCTACGAGCAGTACTTC,CAIGVARYEQYF
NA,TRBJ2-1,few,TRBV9,TGTGCCAGCAGCTTAGGGAATGATGAGCAGTTCTTC,CASSLGNDEQFF
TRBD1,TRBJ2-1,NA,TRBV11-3,TGTGCCAGCAGCTTGGGTTGGACAGGGGGGAACAATGAGCAGTTCTTC,CASSLGWTGGNNEQFF
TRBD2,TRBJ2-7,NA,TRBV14,TGTGCCAGCAGCCAAGAGGCGGGGGAGAAAACTATAGACTCCTACGAGCAGTACTTC,CASSQEAGEKTIDSYEQYF
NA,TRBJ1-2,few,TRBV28,TGTGCCAGCAGTTTCAGTTTGTATGACCGCCCAACCTTC,CASSFSLYDRPTF
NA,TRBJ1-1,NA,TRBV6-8,TGTGCCAGCAAGGGTAGAACAGGTGAAGCTTTCTTT,CASKGRTGEAFF
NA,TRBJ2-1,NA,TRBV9,TGTGCCAGCAGCGTAGACGGCAATGAGCAGTTCTTC,CASSVDGNEQFF
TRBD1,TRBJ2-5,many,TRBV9,TGTGCCAGCAGCGTAGAGGGGGCCATAGGAGAGACCCAGTACTTC,CASSVEGAIGETQYF
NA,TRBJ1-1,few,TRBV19,TGTGCCAGTAGTATGAGTATGACCGGGACAGAAGCTTTCTTT,CASSMSMTGTEAFF
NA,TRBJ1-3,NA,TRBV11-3,TGTGCCAGCAGCTTAGGTGGACACTTCTCTGGAAACACCATATATTTT,CASSLGGHFSGNTIYF
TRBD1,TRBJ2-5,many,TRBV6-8,TGTGCCATCAGGAATGACAGGGCAGAGACCCAGTACTTC,CAIRNDRAETQYF
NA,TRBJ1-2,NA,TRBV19,TGTGCCAGTAGTATCGGGGCGGACTATGGCTACACCTTC,CASSIGADYGYTF
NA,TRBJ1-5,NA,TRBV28,TGTGCCAGCAGTTATCCCCTAGTTCAGCCCCAGCATTTT,CASSYPLVQPQHF
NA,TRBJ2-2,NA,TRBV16,TGTGCCAGCAGCCAATCAGGCTATTTAGGAACCGGGGAGCTGTTTTTT,CASSQSGYLGTGELFF
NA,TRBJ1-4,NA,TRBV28,TGTGCCAGCAGTTTTCGGGGGCTGGATGAAAAACTGTTTTTT,CASSFRGLDEKLFF
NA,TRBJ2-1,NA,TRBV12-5,TGTGCTAGTGGTTTCGCGCGCGACAATGAGCAGTTCTTC,CASGFARDNEQFF